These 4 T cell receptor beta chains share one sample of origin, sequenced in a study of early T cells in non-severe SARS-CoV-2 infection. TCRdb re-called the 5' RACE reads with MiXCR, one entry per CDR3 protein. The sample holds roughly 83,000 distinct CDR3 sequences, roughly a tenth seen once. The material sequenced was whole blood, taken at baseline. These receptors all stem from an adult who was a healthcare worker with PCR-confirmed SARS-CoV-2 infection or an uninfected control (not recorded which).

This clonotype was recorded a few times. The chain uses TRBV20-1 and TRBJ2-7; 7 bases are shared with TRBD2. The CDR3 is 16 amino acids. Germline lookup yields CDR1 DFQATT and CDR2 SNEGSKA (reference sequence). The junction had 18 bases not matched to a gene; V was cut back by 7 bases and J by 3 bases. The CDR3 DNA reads TGCAGTGGGGGTCTAGCAGGAGGAGGGGACTACTACGAGCAGTACTTC. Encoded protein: CSGGLAGGGDYYEQYF.

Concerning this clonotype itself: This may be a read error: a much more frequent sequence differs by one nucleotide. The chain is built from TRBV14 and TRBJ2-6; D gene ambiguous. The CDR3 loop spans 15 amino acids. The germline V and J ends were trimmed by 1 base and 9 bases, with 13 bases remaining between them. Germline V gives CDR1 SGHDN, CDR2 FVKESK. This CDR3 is CASSQVGPKVNVLTF. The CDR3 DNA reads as TGTGCCAGCAGCCAAGTAGGCCCGAAGGTCAACGTCCTGACTTTC.

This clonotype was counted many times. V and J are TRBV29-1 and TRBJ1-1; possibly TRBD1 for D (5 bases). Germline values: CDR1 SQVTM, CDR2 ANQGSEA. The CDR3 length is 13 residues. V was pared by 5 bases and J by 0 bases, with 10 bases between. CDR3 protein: CSVSGGLNTEAFF. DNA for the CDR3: TGCAGCGTTAGTGGGGGATTGAACACTGAAGCTTTCTTT.

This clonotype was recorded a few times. The CDR3: CASSPGTSGSDEQFF. Written as DNA, the CDR3 is TGCGCCAGCAGCCCCGGGACTAGCGGGAGTGATGAGCAGTTCTTC. V usage is TRBV5-1 and J usage is TRBJ2-1; TRBD2 matches 14 bases. The CDR3 loop spans 15 amino acids. Losses at the gene ends were 4 bases for V and 8 bases for J; bases not matched to a gene: 5. Germline V gene sequence: CDR1 SGHRS, CDR2 YFSETQ. The full variable domain, in which reference TRBV5-1 and TRBJ2-1 provide the parts outside the CDR3, is KAGVTQTPRYLIKTRGQQVTLSCSPISGHRSVSWYQQTPGQGLQFLFEYFSETQRNKGNFPGRFSGRQFSNSRSEMNVSTLELGDSALYLCASSPGTSGSDEQFFGPGTRLTVL.